This TCR beta chain was recorded in a study of T cell changes during pregnancy in multiple sclerosis. The assay was immunoSEQ multiplex PCR, and TCRdb's table has in-frame clones only and misses some. This sample yields 85,000 to 120,000 clones, of which less than 95% are seen a single time; less than 2% belongs to the top ten. V was cut by 3 bases and J by 14 bases, with 11 bases left in between. The CDR3 consists of 11 residues. From germline, CDR1 is MGHDK and CDR2 SYGVNS. The chain employs TRBV25-1 and TRBJ2-1; D unresolved. Sequencing used peripheral blood, obtained after pregnancy. This sequence was found in a female donor with multiple sclerosis, enrolled in a pregnancy study. The DNA for the CDR3 is TGTGCCAGCAGTGATCGGGTGGAAAAGTTCTTC. Residues: CASSDRVEKFF.